The present entry profiles one TCR beta chain with its context. Some clones are missing from TCRdb's copy, which holds only in-frame ones; the method was immunoSEQ multiplex PCR. The sample has approximately 280,000 clones, 65% to 85% seen once. The data originate from a study of blood T cell repertoires in COVID-19. The CDR3 spans 16 residues. The J segment lost 6 bases and the V segment lost 3 bases, leaving 6 bases of the junction unmatched. In germline, CDR1 is MNHNS, CDR2 SASEGT. The clonotype was recovered from a human donor with COVID-19, enrolled during active disease. The donor label of this sample is uncertain. V usage is TRBV6-1 and J usage is TRBJ1-6, with TRBD1 matching over 9 bases. Sequenced: peripheral blood. The CDR3 spells CASSDPGQGGNSPLHF. In nucleotides, the CDR3 is TGTGCCAGCAGTGACCCGGGACAGGGAGGTAATTCACCCCTCCACTTT.